The 10 T cell receptor beta chains listed next were all sequenced from one sample in a study of neoadjuvant anti-PD-1 for oral cavity cancer. Repertoires were generated with immunoSEQ multiplex PCR, while TCRdb's copy carries only in-frame clones and drops some. Here the sample spans around 68,000 clones, roughly 90% being singletons. This sample's time point: after neoadjuvant nivolumab, at surgical resection. The sequencing here drew on PBMCs, taken after nivolumab (anti-PD-1) treatment. The receptors here all came from a person aged 40 to 85 with oral cavity squamous cell carcinoma.

This rearrangement joins TRBV6-1 to TRBJ1-2; D is ambiguous. CDR3 length: 13 amino acids. Germline CDR1 and CDR2: MNHNS and SASEGT. The V and J ends lost 1 base and 1 base respectively, with 4 bases between them. The CDR3 DNA follows: TGTGCCAGCAGTGAAGAGGGTAACTATGGCTACACCTTC. This encodes CASSEEGNYGYTF.

This clone was found once. This chain uses TRBV2 with TRBJ2-1, with TRBD2 identical over 7 bases. CDR1 and CDR2 from the germline V gene are SNHLY and FYNNEI. The CDR3 totals 12 residues. The V segment lost 6 bases and the J segment 5 bases; nucleotides outside the gene matches: 1. CDR3 nucleotides: TGTGCCAGCAGCGGACTAGACAATGAGCAGTTCTTC. It yields the protein CASSGLDNEQFF.

This chain connects TRBV5-1 to TRBJ2-5; D is unresolved. The CDR3 contains 16 residues. From germline, CDR1 is SGHRS and CDR2 YFSETQ. Trimming cost V 5 bases and J 1 base, with 18 bases left between them. Written as DNA, the CDR3 is TGCGCCAGCAGTCCTACACCAACAGAATTCCAAGAGACCCAGTACTTC. It is translated as CASSPTPTEFQETQYF.

V gene TRBV10-3 combines with J gene TRBJ2-5; TRBD2 matches at 9 bases. CDR1 is ENHRY and CDR2 is SYGVKD in the germline V gene. J gave up 4 bases and V 0 bases, and 18 bases lay outside the gene matches. The CDR3 is 20 amino acids. The CDR3 sequence is CAISESGLVAGAAGGETQYF. DNA for the CDR3: TGTGCCATCAGTGAGTCGGGGTTGGTAGCGGGAGCTGCGGGAGGAGAGACCCAGTACTTC.

The V gene is TRBV6-5, the J gene TRBJ2-7, with unresolved D. V lost 0 bases to trimming and J lost 7 bases, with 16 bases between them. The germline CDR1 and CDR2 sequences are MNHEY and SVGAGI. CDR3 size: 15 residues. CDR3 protein: CASSYSIRSVGEQYF. The CDR3, as DNA: TGTGCCAGCAGTTACTCGATCCGCTCCGTAGGGGAGCAGTACTTC.

This chain connects TRBV5-8 to TRBJ2-5, with 11 bases matching TRBD2. In germline, CDR1 is SGHTS, CDR2 YDEGEE. The CDR3 is made up of 16 amino acids. Germline trimming cut 0 bases from V and 5 bases from J; bases unmatched to any gene: 6. CDR3 bases: TGTGCCAGCAGCTTGGGTGGGACTAGCGGCGGGGAGACCCAGTACTTC. Encoded protein: CASSLGGTSGGETQYF. Full variable domain (remainder filled in from reference TRBV5-8 and TRBJ2-5): EAGVTQSPTHLIKTRGQQATLRCSPISGHTSVYWYQQALGLGLQFLLWYDEGEERNRGNFPPRFSGRQFPNYSSELNVNALELEDSALYLCASSLGGTSGGETQYFGPGTRLLVL.

This chain connects TRBV7-6 to TRBJ1-4, with a possible D match to TRBD1 (5 bases). The germline gives CDR1 SGHVS, CDR2 FNYEAQ. Trimming removed 5 bases at V and 5 bases at J, with 27 bases between. The CDR3 loop spans 19 amino acids. The CDR3: CASSLRGEGPSTLNEKLFF. CDR3 DNA sequence: TGTGCCAGCAGCCTGCGTGGGGAGGGGCCCTCCACCCTGAATGAAAAACTGTTTTTT.

This clone was observed a handful of times. Other DNA sequences of this sample code for an identical CDR3. The chain is built from TRBV30 and TRBJ1-5, with D unclear. The germline V gene has CDR1 GTSNPN and CDR2 SVGIG (reference sequence). With 5 bases removed from V and 0 bases from J, the gap between germline ends came to 11 bases. This CDR3 is built from 14 residues. The CDR3 loop is CAWARTDSNQPQHF. DNA of the CDR3: TGTGCCTGGGCCCGCACAGATAGCAATCAGCCCCAGCATTTT.

This clone was seen a handful of times. The rearrangement joins TRBV4-1 to TRBJ1-3; 8 bases agree with TRBD1. Germline CDR1 is MGHRA and CDR2 is YSYEKL. The CDR3 is 14 residues long. Unmatched junction bases numbered 4, after V lost 2 bases and J lost 7 bases. CDR3 nucleotide sequence: TGCGCCAGCAGCCAACCAGGGGGCAGGAACACCATATATTTT. Its translation is CASSQPGGRNTIYF.

This clone showed up just once. V gene TRBV6-6 combines with J gene TRBJ1-2; D may be TRBD1 (6 bases). The germline CDR1 and CDR2 sequences are MNHNY and SVGAGI (reference sequence). The germline V and J ends were trimmed by 6 bases and 4 bases, with 9 bases remaining between them. The CDR3 is 12 residues long. The CDR3 DNA sequence: TGTGCCAGCAGCGCGGACAGCTATGGCTACACCTTC. Protein product: CASSADSYGYTF.